Listed here are 6 T cell receptor beta chains from one sample, sequenced in a study of spatial heterogeneity in lung cancer. TCRdb independently ran MiXCR on the 5' RACE reads; one entry per CDR3 protein. The table lists approximately 9,400 distinct CDR3 sequences, about 4.2% of them singletons. Indicated time point: sample taken at primary tumor resection. Sequences were derived from PBMCs, sampled at surgery. These receptors were collected from a male donor with early-stage non-small cell lung cancer.

This rearrangement joins TRBV6-2 or TRBV6-3 to TRBJ1-5; 10 nucleotides match TRBD1. In germline, CDR1 is MNHEY, CDR2 SVGEGT. Unmatched junction bases numbered 15, after V lost 4 bases and J lost 3 bases. The CDR3 spans 19 residues. CDR3 DNA: TGTGCCAGCAGTTTGGATCCGGGACAGGGGCCTATCTACAATCAGCCCCAGCATTTT. Translating gives CASSLDPGQGPIYNQPQHF.

This clonotype is medium-sized (0.01 to 0.1%). The chain uses TRBV2 and TRBJ2-5, with D uncertain. The germline V gene encodes CDR1 SNHLY and CDR2 FYNNEI. Trimming took 1 base from V and 8 from J, leaving 5 bases between them. The CDR3 spans 11 residues. The CDR3 spells CASSEDRTQYF. Here the CDR3 DNA reads TGTGCCAGCAGTGAAGACAGAACCCAGTACTTC. The full variable domain, completed using reference TRBV2 and TRBJ2-5, is EPEVTQTPSHQVTQMGQEVILRCVPISNHLYFYWYRQILGQKVEFLVSFYNNEISEKSEIFDDQFSVERPDGSNFTLKIRSTKLEDSAMYFCASSEDRTQYFGPGTRLLVL.

This clonotype was seen ten or more times. This chain links TRBV28 with TRBJ2-2; perhaps TRBD1 as D (6 bases). Trimming left V 10 bases short and J 5 bases short, with 11 bases between. This CDR3 has 12 residues. From germline, CDR1 is MDHEN and CDR2 SYDVKM. CDR3 nucleotide sequence: TGTGCCACTACAGGGTTTACCGGGGAGCTGTTTTTT. Protein sequence: CATTGFTGELFF.

This clonotype was counted many times. The gene calls are TRBV9 and TRBJ1-6, with D tentatively TRBD1 (6 bases). The germline V gene has CDR1 SGDLS and CDR2 YYNGEE. The CDR3 contains 15 residues. Trimming cost V 0 bases and J 4 bases, with 8 bases left between them. The CDR3 protein is CASSVGGHYNSPLHF. The DNA for the CDR3 is TGTGCCAGCAGCGTAGGGGGGCATTATAATTCACCCCTCCACTTT. Full variable domain (missing parts from reference TRBV9 and TRBJ1-6): DSGVTQTPKHLITATGQRVTLRCSPRSGDLSVYWYQQSLDQGLQFLIQYYNGEERAKGNILERFSAQQFPDLHSELNLSSLELGDSALYFCASSVGGHYNSPLHFGNGTRLTVT.

A note on this clonotype: The missing conserved phenylalanine or tryptophan at the end of this CDR3 makes a read error likely. The chain is built from TRBV4-2 and TRBJ1-1; D gene uncertain. The germline gives CDR1 LGHNA, CDR2 YNFKEQ. Trimming shortened V by 4 bases and J by 1 base, and 10 bases separated the two germline ends. The CDR3 covers 14 residues. CDR3 DNA sequence: TGTGCCAGCAGCCGCATGATAGAGAACACTGAAGCTTTCCTT. Translation: CASSRMIENTEAFL.

Many counts were recorded for this clonotype. This chain connects TRBV5-4 to TRBJ1-5; a weak D match, TRBD1 (5 bases). This CDR3 region has 17 residues. Germline V gene data show CDR1 as SGHNT and CDR2 as YYREEE (reference sequence). V was cut by 4 bases and J by 0 bases, with 17 bases left in between. CDR3 in DNA: TGTGCCAGCAGCCGAGCAGACTGGGGGACTAGCAATCAGCCCCAGCATTTT. It specifies CASSRADWGTSNQPQHF.